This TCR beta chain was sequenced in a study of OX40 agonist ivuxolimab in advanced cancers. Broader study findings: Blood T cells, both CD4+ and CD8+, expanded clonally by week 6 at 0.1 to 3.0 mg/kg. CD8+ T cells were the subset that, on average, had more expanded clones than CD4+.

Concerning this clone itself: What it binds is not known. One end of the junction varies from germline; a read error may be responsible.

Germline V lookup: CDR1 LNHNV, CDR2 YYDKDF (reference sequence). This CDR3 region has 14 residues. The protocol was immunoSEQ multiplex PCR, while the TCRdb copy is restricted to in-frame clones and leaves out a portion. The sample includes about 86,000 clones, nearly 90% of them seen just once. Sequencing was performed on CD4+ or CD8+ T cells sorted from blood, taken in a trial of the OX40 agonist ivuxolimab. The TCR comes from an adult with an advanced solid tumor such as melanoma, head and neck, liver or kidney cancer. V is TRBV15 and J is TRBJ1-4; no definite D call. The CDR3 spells CATSREVWGEKLFF. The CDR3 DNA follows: TGTGCCACCAGCCGAGAAGTATGGGGTGAAAAACTGTTTTTT.